These T cell receptor beta chains were read from a single sample in a study of cytotoxic CD8 clonotypes in ibrutinib-treated CLL. Profiling relied on immunoSEQ multiplex PCR, and the TCRdb table lists in-frame clones only, not all of them. The table includes roughly 30,000 clones, 76% detected once. Sequencing was performed on PBMCs, taken after 36 months of ibrutinib treatment. These receptors were obtained from a human donor with chronic lymphocytic leukemia. CDR3s include the opening cysteine and the closing phenylalanine or tryptophan.

TRBJ1-2 | TRBV6-5 | CASSRQNYGYTF
TRBJ1-1 | TRBV6-1 | CASSVGQLNTEAFF
TRBJ1-4 | TRBV15 | CATNSGLGELFF
TRBJ1-3 | TRBV20-1 | CSALGANTIYF
TRBJ1-5 | TRBV7-9 | CASSLGEGQPQHF
TRBJ2-2 | TRBV6-5 | CATQGQANTGELFF
TRBJ1-6 | TRBV18 | CASSPIRPSSSSYNSPLHF
TRBJ1-5 | TRBV30 | CAWKGSSNQPQHF
TRBJ2-1 | TRBV5-1 | CASSSSLAGTYNEQFF
TRBJ1-5 | TRBV27 | CASSPGGGSNQPQHF
TRBJ1-1 | TRBV19 | CASSMGQGELTEAFF
TRBJ2-5 | TRBV29-1 | CSVEETGHLQETQYF
TRBJ2-7 | TRBV4-3 | CASSLAGQGYEQYF
TRBJ2-6 | TRBV6-4 | CASHKRGQKKSGANVLTF
TRBJ2-5 | TRBV5-1 | CASSAGLAGRLGETQYF
TRBJ1-4 | TRBV10-3 | CAIKGDSLNEKLFF
TRBJ1-6 | TRBV27 | CASSLLAYRGASPLHF
TRBJ1-5 | TRBV28 | CASSAGGQPQHF
TRBJ2-1 | TRBV19 | CASSTGQTNEQFF
TRBJ2-1 | TRBV5-1 | CASSLLAGDFNEQFF
TRBJ1-3 | TRBV14 | CASSQLDRAGNTIYF
TRBJ2-1 | TRBV19 | CASRDQTNEQFF
TRBJ1-2 | TRBV6-5 | CASSLRPEVGYTF
TRBJ2-1 | TRBV5-5 | CASSLARQYNEQFF
TRBJ2-2 | TRBV6-1 | CASRESDVTLNTGELFF
TRBJ1-4 | TRBV2 | CATSPGTGGSEKLFF
TRBJ2-1 | TRBV27 | CASSSATSLATEQFF
TRBJ1-1 | TRBV19 | CASRAGLNTEAFF
TRBJ1-3 | TRBV29-1 | CSVESGFSGNTIYF
TRBJ2-2 | TRBV4-2 | CASSQETRLAGGPNTGELFF
TRBJ2-7 | TRBV7-9 | CASSPGTGGSYEQYF
TRBJ2-2 | TRBV7-3 | CASSDDRPPGELFF
TRBJ1-6 | TRBV7-9 | CASSPEFHNSPLHF
TRBJ1-2 | TRBV6-5 | CASSQGQGGYGYTF
TRBJ2-2 | TRBV7-7 | CASSPAGPNTGELFF
TRBJ2-4 | TRBV6-5 | CASSSGSDIQYF
TRBJ2-1 | TRBV28 | CASSLVAAGEQFF
TRBJ2-3 | TRBV10-2 | CASSESPIRGGTDTQYF
TRBJ1-4 | TRBV5-4 | CASSFRDTNEKLFF
TRBJ2-5 | TRBV7-3 | CASSPVGTTQETQYF
TRBJ1-3 | TRBV7-9 | CASSSQTGGADTIYF
TRBJ1-2 | TRBV15 | CATSRVQGDGYTF
TRBJ2-3 | TRBV7-3 | CASSLSGLITDTQYF